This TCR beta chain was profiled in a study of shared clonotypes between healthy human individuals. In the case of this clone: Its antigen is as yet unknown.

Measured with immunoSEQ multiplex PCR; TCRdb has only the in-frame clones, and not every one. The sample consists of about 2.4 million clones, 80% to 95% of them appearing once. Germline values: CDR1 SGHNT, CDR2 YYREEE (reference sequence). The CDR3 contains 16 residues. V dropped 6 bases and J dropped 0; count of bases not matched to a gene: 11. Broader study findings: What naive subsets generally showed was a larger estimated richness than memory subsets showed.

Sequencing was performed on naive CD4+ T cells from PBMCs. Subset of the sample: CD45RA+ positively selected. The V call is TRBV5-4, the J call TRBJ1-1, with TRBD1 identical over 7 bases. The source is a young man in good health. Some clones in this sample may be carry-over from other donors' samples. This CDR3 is CASTSGTELMNTEAFF. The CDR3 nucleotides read TGTGCCAGCACATCCGGGACAGAACTCATGAACACTGAAGCTTTCTTT.